Shown below are 20 T cell receptor beta chains from a single sample sequenced in a study of shared clonotypes between healthy human individuals. The protocol was immunoSEQ multiplex PCR, while the TCRdb copy is restricted to in-frame clones and leaves out a portion. The table has over 850,000 clones, 75% to 85% seen once. Sequenced input: memory CD4+ T cells from PBMCs. Subset denoted: CD45RA-negative fraction. The receptors were gathered from a man aged 18 to 35 in good health. Some clones in this sample may be carry-over from other donors' samples.

The chain is built from TRBV5-1 and TRBJ2-3, with 9 bases identical to TRBD1. The CDR3 loop spans 15 amino acids. V lost 5 bases, J lost 5 bases, and 9 bases stayed unmatched. Germline CDR1 and CDR2: SGHRS and YFSETQ. The CDR3 loop reads CASSSDRGTVDTQYF. CDR3 nucleotide sequence: TGCGCCAGCAGTTCCGACAGGGGGACGGTAGATACGCAGTATTTT.

This clone was counted a single time. This chain connects TRBV29-1 to TRBJ1-2; possible D gene TRBD1, 6 bases. The ends were cut back, 6 bases at V and 7 bases at J, with 18 bases in the middle. CDR3 size: 13 residues. The germline CDR1 and CDR2 sequences are SQVTM and ANQGSEA. This CDR3 reads CSVGDTGAGGYTF. The CDR3 DNA follows: TGCAGCGTGGGGGACACCGGGGCGGGTGGCTACACCTTC.

Notes on this clone: The same CDR3 arises from other DNA sequences in this sample as well. The chain carries TRBV28 and TRBJ1-2, with a weak D call TRBD1 (6 bases). V shed 2 bases and J shed 8 bases, with 15 bases lying between them. The V gene's germline CDR1 is MDHEN and CDR2 SYDVKM. The length of the CDR3 is 14 residues. The CDR3 DNA is TGTGCCAGCAGTTTACAGGGGAGAGGTGGCGGCTACACCTTC. This codes for CASSLQGRGGGYTF.

This clone was detected only once. The chain joins TRBV6-5 to TRBJ1-5; D is perhaps TRBD1 (6 bases). CDR3 size: 14 residues. Germline V gene data show CDR1 as MNHEY and CDR2 as SVGAGI. V lost 5 bases and J 6 bases, leaving 14 bases between the germline ends. The CDR3 loop reads CASSREGGSQPQHF. The CDR3 nucleotides read TGTGCCAGCAGTAGAGAAGGGGGGAGTCAGCCCCAGCATTTT.

The chain carries TRBV5-6 and TRBJ2-7; D unclear. With 4 bases removed from V and 0 bases from J, the gap between germline ends came to 14 bases. The V gene's germline CDR1 is SGHDT and CDR2 YYEEEE. The CDR3 has 15 residues. The CDR3 is CASSTTLGPSYEQYF. The CDR3 region has the DNA TGTGCCAGCAGCACTACCCTAGGTCCCTCCTACGAGCAGTACTTC. The full variable domain, with the rest looked up from reference TRBV5-6 and TRBJ2-7, is DAGVTQSPTHLIKTRGQQVTLRCSPKSGHDTVSWYQQALGQGPQFIFQYYEEEERQRGNFPDRFSGHQFPNYSSELNVNALLLGDSALYLCASSTTLGPSYEQYFGPGTRLTVT.

The table lists this clone with a few counts. V and J are TRBV28 and TRBJ1-1; no clear D gene. CDR1 is MDHEN, CDR2 SYDVKM, per germline. The V gene lost 3 bases and the J gene lost 1 base, with 6 bases spanning the gap. The CDR3 is 13 residues long. The CDR3 DNA reads TGTGCCAGCAGTTTTGTAAAGAACACTGAAGCTTTCTTT. Its protein is CASSFVKNTEAFF.

In this sample, this clone turned up a few times. This rearrangement joins TRBV28 to TRBJ1-2; possibly TRBD1 for D (6 bases). This CDR3 has 14 amino acids. V was clipped by 3 bases and J by 4 bases, with 12 bases between them. The V gene's germline CDR1 is MDHEN and CDR2 SYDVKM. The CDR3 bases are TGTGCCAGCAGTTTTGGGGGGCTGGGCTATGGCTACACCTTC. Protein sequence: CASSFGGLGYGYTF.

The rearrangement links TRBV7-6 to TRBJ2-1; a weak D match, TRBD2 (5 bases). This CDR3 has 13 amino acids. Germline assignment: CDR1 SGHVS and CDR2 FNYEAQ. V lost 0 bases, J lost 8 bases, and 8 bases lay in between. CDR3 bases: TGTGCCAGCAGCTTAGCGGGAGAAGATGAGCAGTTCTTC. It codes for CASSLAGEDEQFF.

This sequence joins TRBV1 and TRBJ2-7; the table calls TRBD2, which could not be checked here. TRBV1 is termed a pseudogene. The CDR3 has 16 residues. DNA for the CDR3: TGCACCACCGGGCTAGATGAGACTAGCCCCTACTACGAGCAGTACTTC. As protein: CTTGLDETSPYYEQYF.

The gene calls are TRBV12-5 and TRBJ2-5; 7 bases line up with TRBD1. Trimming at V came to 1 base and at J to 7 bases, leaving 6 bases not matched to a gene. This CDR3 is 14 amino acids long. Looked up from germline, CDR1 is LGHNT and CDR2 is FRNRAP. DNA for the CDR3: TGTGCTAGTGGTTTGGGCCGACAGGGAACGACCCAGTACTTC. Its protein is CASGLGRQGTTQYF.

As regards this clone: It differs at one base from a far larger clone, so likely a read error. The same CDR3 can be traced to other DNA sequences in this sample. The V and J genes are TRBV28 and TRBJ2-1, with unresolved D. V was cut by 2 bases and J by 1 base, with 3 bases left in between. Germline CDR1 is MDHEN and CDR2 is SYDVKM. The CDR3 totals 13 residues. The CDR3 reads CASSLGSYNEQFF. The CDR3 bases are TGTGCCAGCAGTTTAGGATCCTACAATGAGCAGTTCTTC.

V is TRBV25-1 and J is TRBJ1-2; D possibly corresponds to TRBD1 (6 bases). V dropped 1 base and J dropped 6 bases, with 12 bases sitting between them. The CDR3 is 14 residues long. The germline gives CDR1 MGHDK, CDR2 SYGVNS. CDR3 nucleotides: TGTGCCAGCAGTGAATGGGGGCAGGGAAATGGCTACACCTTC. Amino acids: CASSEWGQGNGYTF.

The chain is built from TRBV6-6 and TRBJ2-7, with no clear D. The CDR3 is 14 residues long. Trimming stripped 6 bases from V and 0 bases from J, with 12 bases between. Germline V CDR1 and CDR2: MNHNY, SVGAGI (reference sequence). The CDR3 protein is CASRPDSSSYEQYF. The CDR3 coding sequence is TGTGCCAGCAGACCTGACTCGAGCTCCTACGAGCAGTACTTC.

This clone was observed a few times. The chain is built from TRBV5-8 and TRBJ2-1; TRBD2 matches at 13 bases. The J segment lost 5 bases and the V segment lost 2 bases, leaving 1 base of the junction unmatched. CDR1 and CDR2 (germline): SGHTS, YDEGEE. The CDR3 is 15 amino acids. The CDR3 sequence: CASSLGTSGDNEQFF. Here the CDR3 DNA reads TGTGCCAGCAGCTTAGGGACTAGCGGGGACAATGAGCAGTTCTTC.

CDR3 sequence (DNA): TGTGCCATCAGTGAGTCAAACAGGGTGGATGGTGGCTACACCTTC. Encoded protein: CAISESNRVDGGYTF. The chain couples TRBV10-3 to TRBJ1-2; maybe TRBD1 (6 bases). The CDR3 has 15 residues. The V gene lost 0 bases and the J gene lost 7 bases, with 15 bases spanning the gap. Germline V gene data show CDR1 as ENHRY and CDR2 as SYGVKD.

This chain uses TRBV7-9 with TRBJ2-1; TRBD2 matches at 13 bases. In germline, CDR1 is SEHNR, CDR2 FQNEAQ (reference sequence). Trimming cost V 5 bases and J 11 bases; bases outside gene matches: 18. This CDR3 comprises 18 residues. The CDR3 sequence is CASSIDLQLAGGQGKQFF. In DNA, the CDR3 is TGTGCCAGCAGCATCGACCTCCAACTAGCGGGAGGGCAGGGTAAGCAGTTCTTC.

This clone was seen only once. The V call is TRBV27, the J call TRBJ2-7, with D perhaps TRBD1 or TRBD2 (5 bases each). This CDR3 has 12 amino acids. V lost 3 bases and J lost 6, with 9 bases in between. Germline CDR1 is MNHEY and CDR2 is SMNVEV (reference sequence). This chain's CDR3 is CASSFGTSEQYF. In nucleotides, the CDR3 is TGTGCCAGCAGTTTCGGGACGAGCGAGCAGTACTTC.

The J gene is TRBJ1-5, the V gene TRBV6-1; D remains ambiguous. V was pared by 11 bases and J by 0 bases, with 14 bases between. The CDR3 loop spans 14 amino acids. Germline V lookup: CDR1 MNHNS, CDR2 SASEGT. CDR3 nucleotides: TGTGCCTCGGAAGGGAGTTATAGCAATCAGCCCCAGCATTTT. This gives the protein CASEGSYSNQPQHF.

The rearrangement uses TRBV7-8 and TRBJ2-1, with TRBD1 as a possible D gene (5 bases). The CDR3 extends over 15 amino acids. The V end lost 5 bases, the J end lost 0 bases, and 11 bases lay between the germline ends. Germline loops: CDR1 SGHVS, CDR2 FQNEAQ. In DNA, the CDR3 is TGTGCCAGCAGCGGGTACAGGACCTCCTACAATGAGCAGTTCTTC. Its protein is CASSGYRTSYNEQFF.

The chain employs TRBV5-8 and TRBJ2-1; TRBD2 agrees at 7 bases. This CDR3 comprises 16 residues. CDR1 is SGHTS, CDR2 YDEGEE, per germline. V shed 2 bases, J shed 5 bases, and the junction held 10 bases outside the gene matches. The CDR3 bases are TGTGCCAGCAGCTTCATACGACTAGCCGCGAACAATGAGCAGTTCTTC. Protein: CASSFIRLAANNEQFF. The full variable domain, its missing parts supplied by reference TRBV5-8 and TRBJ2-1, is EAGVTQSPTHLIKTRGQQATLRCSPISGHTSVYWYQQALGLGLQFLLWYDEGEERNRGNFPPRFSGRQFPNYSSELNVNALELEDSALYLCASSFIRLAANNEQFFGPGTRLTVL.